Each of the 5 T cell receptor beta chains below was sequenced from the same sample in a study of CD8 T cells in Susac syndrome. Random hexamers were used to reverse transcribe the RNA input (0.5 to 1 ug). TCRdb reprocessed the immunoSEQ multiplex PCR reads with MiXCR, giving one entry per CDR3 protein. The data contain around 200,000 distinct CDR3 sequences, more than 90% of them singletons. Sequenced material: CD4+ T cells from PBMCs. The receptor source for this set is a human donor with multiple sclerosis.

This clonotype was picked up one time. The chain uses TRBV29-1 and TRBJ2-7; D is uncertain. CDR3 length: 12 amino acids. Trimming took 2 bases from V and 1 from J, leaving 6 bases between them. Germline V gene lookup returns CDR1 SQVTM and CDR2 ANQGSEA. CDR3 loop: CSVESRSYEQYF. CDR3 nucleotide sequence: TGCAGCGTTGAATCGAGATCCTACGAGCAGTACTTC.

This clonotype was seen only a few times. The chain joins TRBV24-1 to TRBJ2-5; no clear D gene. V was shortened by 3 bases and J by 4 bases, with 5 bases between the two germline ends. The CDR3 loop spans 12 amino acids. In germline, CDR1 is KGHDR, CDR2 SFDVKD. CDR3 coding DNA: TGTGCCACCAGTGATCGCAGAGAGACCCAGTACTTC. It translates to CATSDRRETQYF.

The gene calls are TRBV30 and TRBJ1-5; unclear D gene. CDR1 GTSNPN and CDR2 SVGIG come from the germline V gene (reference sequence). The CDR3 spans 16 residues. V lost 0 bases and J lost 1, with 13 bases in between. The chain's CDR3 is CAWSVTGWVSNQPQHF. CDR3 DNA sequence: TGTGCCTGGAGTGTAACGGGTTGGGTGAGCAATCAGCCCCAGCATTTT.

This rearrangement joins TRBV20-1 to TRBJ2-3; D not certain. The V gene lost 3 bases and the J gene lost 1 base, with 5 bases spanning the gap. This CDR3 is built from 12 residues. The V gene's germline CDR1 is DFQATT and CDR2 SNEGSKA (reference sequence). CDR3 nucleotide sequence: TGCAGTGCTAGCGTTGGCACAGATACGCAGTATTTT. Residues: CSASVGTDTQYF.

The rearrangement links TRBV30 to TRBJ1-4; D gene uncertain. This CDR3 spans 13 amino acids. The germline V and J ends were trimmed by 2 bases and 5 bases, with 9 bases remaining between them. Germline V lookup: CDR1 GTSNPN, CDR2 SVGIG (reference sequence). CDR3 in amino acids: CAWSFGRNEKLFF. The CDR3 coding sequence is TGTGCCTGGAGTTTCGGCAGGAATGAAAAACTGTTTTTT.